This T cell receptor beta chain was obtained from a study of OX40 agonist ivuxolimab in advanced cancers. V lost 0 bases and J 0 bases, leaving 18 bases between the germline ends. The CDR3 length is 20 residues. CDR1 MGHRA and CDR2 YSYEKL come from the germline V gene. This table comes from immunoSEQ multiplex PCR, and its TCRdb copy is limited to in-frame clones, with some not included. The sample has 60,000 to 75,000 clones, 75% to 95% seen once. The sequence derives from an adult with an advanced solid tumor such as melanoma, head and neck, liver or kidney cancer. The chain joins TRBV4-1 to TRBJ2-6, with D perhaps TRBD1 (6 bases). The specimen comprised CD4+ or CD8+ T cells sorted from blood, sampled in a trial of the OX40 agonist ivuxolimab. The CDR3 protein is CASSQDDWNRASSGANVLTF. CDR3 DNA sequence: TGCGCCAGCAGCCAAGACGATTGGAACAGGGCGAGCTCTGGGGCCAACGTCCTGACTTTC.